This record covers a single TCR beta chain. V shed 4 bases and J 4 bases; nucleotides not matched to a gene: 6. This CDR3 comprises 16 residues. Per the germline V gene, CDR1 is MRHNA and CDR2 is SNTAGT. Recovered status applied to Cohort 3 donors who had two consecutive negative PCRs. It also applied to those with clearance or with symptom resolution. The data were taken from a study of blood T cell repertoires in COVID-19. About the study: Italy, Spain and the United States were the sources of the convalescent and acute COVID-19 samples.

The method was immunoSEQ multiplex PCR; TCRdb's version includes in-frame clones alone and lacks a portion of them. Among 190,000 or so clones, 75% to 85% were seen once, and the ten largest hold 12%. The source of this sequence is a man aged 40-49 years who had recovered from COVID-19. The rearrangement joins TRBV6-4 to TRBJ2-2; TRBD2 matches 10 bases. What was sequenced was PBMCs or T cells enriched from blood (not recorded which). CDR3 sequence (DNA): TGTGCCAGCAGTGCCTTAGCGGGAGGAGGCACCGGGGAGCTGTTTTTT. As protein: CASSALAGGGTGELFF.